These T cell receptor beta chains were read from a single sample in a study of blood T cell repertoires in COVID-19. Clones were read by immunoSEQ multiplex PCR, and TCRdb kept only the in-frame ones, dropping some. The repertoire consists of a few hundred thousand clones, with about nine tenths occurring once and the leading ten covering 2.5% to 3.5%. The specimen was peripheral blood. These TCRs come from a woman in her twenties or thirties with COVID-19, enrolled during active disease. CDR3s include the opening cysteine and the closing phenylalanine or tryptophan. A D gene is named only where the DNA matches it firmly. Clone size is not always given. Where it is, it says once, few, many or a class for expanded clones.

16,NA,TRBJ1-2,TRBV4-1,NA,CASSQVETGANYGYTF,TGCGCCAGCAGCCAAGTAGAGACAGGAGCGAACTATGGCTACACCTTC
15,NA,TRBJ2-3,TRBV18,TRBD2,CASSPTSGSTDTQYF,TGTGCCAGCTCACCGACTAGCGGGAGTACAGATACGCAGTATTTT
14,NA,TRBJ2-7,TRBV11-3,NA,CASSLGGQSYEQYF,TGTGCCAGCAGCTTAGGTGGACAGTCCTACGAGCAGTACTTC
13,NA,TRBJ2-5,TRBV6-4,TRBD1,CASSRDSQETQYF,TGTGCCAGCAGTAGGGACAGTCAAGAGACCCAGTACTTC
15,NA,TRBJ1-1,TRBV27,NA,CASSLSSGGNTEAFF,TGTGCCAGCAGTTTATCGTCGGGGGGGAACACTGAAGCTTTCTTT
17,few,TRBJ2-1,TRBV25-1,NA,CASSELISRGPFNEQFF,TGTGCCAGCAGTGAATTGATCAGCAGGGGCCCCTTTAATGAGCAGTTCTTC
14,NA,TRBJ2-3,TRBV7-2,TRBD1,CASSQGVGTDTQYF,TGTGCCAGCAGCCAGGGGGTGGGCACAGATACGCAGTATTTT
13,NA,TRBJ1-2,TRBV9,NA,CASSPTRGYGYTF,TGTGCCAGCAGCCCCACAAGAGGCTATGGCTACACCTTC
16,NA,TRBJ1-2,TRBV9,TRBD1,CASSVEGDRGNYGYTF,TGTGCCAGCAGCGTAGAAGGGGACAGGGGAAACTATGGCTACACCTTC
13,NA,TRBJ2-1,TRBV5-1,NA,CASSVRDYNEQFF,TGCGCCAGCAGCGTCCGAGACTACAATGAGCAGTTCTTC
20,NA,TRBJ2-3,TRBV24-1,TRBD1,CATSEPGQGFKITSTDTQYF,TGTGCCACCAGTGAACCGGGACAGGGGTTTAAAATAACCAGCACAGATACGCAGTATTTT
14,NA,TRBJ2-7,TRBV7-8,NA,CASSLVQAIYEQYF,TGTGCCAGCAGCTTAGTTCAGGCTATCTACGAGCAGTACTTC
14,NA,TRBJ1-4,TRBV27,NA,CASSLANRNEKLFF,TGTGCCAGCAGTTTGGCCAACCGTAATGAAAAACTGTTTTTT
13,NA,TRBJ1-2,TRBV5-1,TRBD1,CASSSGQGDGYTF,TGCGCCAGCAGCTCGGGACAGGGTGATGGCTACACCTTC
14,NA,TRBJ1-1,TRBV20-1,NA,CSASGRVLNTEAFF,TGCAGTGCTAGTGGCAGGGTTCTGAACACTGAAGCTTTCTTT
13,NA,TRBJ2-1,TRBV6-6,NA,CASSRGGIGEQFF,TGTGCCAGCTCGCGTGGGGGGATCGGTGAGCAGTTCTTC
15,NA,TRBJ1-2,TRBV19,NA,CASSIDRGGSYGYTF,TGTGCCAGTAGTATAGATCGTGGCGGGAGCTATGGCTACACCTTC
14,NA,TRBJ1-5,TRBV7-9,TRBD1,CASSSGTGIQPQHF,TGTGCCAGCAGCTCAGGGACAGGTATTCAGCCCCAGCATTTT
14,once,TRBJ1-4,TRBV7-2,NA,CASSPLPTNEKLFF,TGTGCCAGCAGCCCACTTCCAACTAATGAAAAACTGTTTTTT
17,NA,TRBJ1-2,TRBV5-1,NA,CASSYQDSRFPNYGYTF,TGCGCCAGCAGCTACCAGGACAGTAGATTTCCTAACTATGGCTACACCTTC
14,NA,TRBJ1-2,TRBV30,NA,CAWSVMWGDYGYTF,TGTGCCTGGAGTGTTATGTGGGGGGACTATGGCTACACCTTC
13,NA,TRBJ1-1,TRBV19,NA,CASSEGSNTEAFF,TGTGCCAGTAGTGAGGGATCCAACACTGAAGCTTTCTTT
18,few,TRBJ1-6,TRBV19,TRBD1,CASSPGTGSSSYNSPLHF,TGTGCCAGTAGCCCCGGGACAGGATCGAGCTCCTATAATTCACCCCTCCACTTT
19,NA,TRBJ2-1,TRBV10-1,TRBD2,CASSAGGLAGGPMGYEQFF,TGCGCCAGCAGTGCGGGGGGACTAGCGGGAGGGCCAATGGGCTATGAGCAGTTCTTC
16,NA,TRBJ2-1,TRBV11-2,TRBD2,CASSLAGGKPYNEQFF,TGTGCCAGCAGCTTAGCGGGAGGAAAACCCTACAATGAGCAGTTCTTC
16,NA,TRBJ2-5,TRBV2,TRBD1,CASSDEWTGRKETQYF,TGTGCCAGCAGTGATGAATGGACAGGGAGGAAAGAGACCCAGTACTTC
14,NA,TRBJ2-2,TRBV10-3,TRBD2,CAISEGLETGELFF,TGTGCCATCAGTGAGGGACTAGAAACCGGGGAGCTGTTTTTT
14,NA,TRBJ2-3,TRBV5-1,TRBD2,CASTTGLATDTQYF,TGCGCCAGCACCACTGGACTAGCGACAGATACGCAGTATTTT
14,NA,TRBJ1-2,TRBV6-5,TRBD1,CASSYSSQGYGYTF,TGTGCCAGCAGTTACTCGTCACAGGGGTATGGCTACACCTTC
14,NA,TRBJ1-1,TRBV2,TRBD1,CASRFWQGGTEAFF,TGTGCCAGCAGGTTTTGGCAGGGGGGAACTGAAGCTTTCTTT
11,NA,TRBJ2-5,TRBV20-1,NA,CSATGPETQYF,TGCAGTGCTACAGGGCCAGAGACCCAGTACTTC
15,NA,TRBJ2-3,TRBV25-1,TRBD1,CASSGREGGLDTQYF,TGTGCCAGCAGTGGTCGAGAAGGGGGCTTGGATACGCAGTATTTT
14,NA,TRBJ2-7,TRBV7-9,TRBD2,CASTIGEGGYEQYF,TGTGCCAGCACCATTGGGGAGGGCGGTTACGAGCAGTACTTC
15,NA,TRBJ2-2,TRBV3-1/TRBV3-2,NA,CASSQGGGNTGELFF,TGTGCCAGCAGCCAAGGGGGCGGGAACACCGGGGAGCTGTTTTTT
16,NA,TRBJ2-1,TRBV5-1,TRBD2,CASSLGGRTNYNEQFF,TGCGCCAGCAGCTTGGGCGGGAGGACCAACTACAATGAGCAGTTCTTC
14,NA,TRBJ2-6,TRBV10-3,NA,CAISPDNGANVLTF,TGTGCCATCAGTCCGGACAACGGGGCCAACGTCCTGACTTTC
13,NA,TRBJ2-7,TRBV15,NA,CATSTDYSYEQYF,TGTGCCACCAGCACGGACTACTCCTACGAGCAGTACTTC